This TCR beta chain was recovered during a study of T cell repertoires in cytomegalovirus infection. Overall study findings and caveats: Across the ex vivo response, the dominant clonotypes were HLA-C-restricted CMV-specific TCR beta clonotypes.

TCRdb redid the calling of the reads with MiXCR, one entry per CDR3 protein. Of approximately 250,000 distinct CDR3 sequences in the sample, over 8% were seen once. The sample holds many counts of this clonotype. As yet, its antigen is unknown. The CDR3 is made up of 13 amino acids. Losses at the gene ends were 4 bases for V and 8 bases for J; bases not matched to a gene: 4. Germline values: CDR1 MNHNY, CDR2 SVGAGI (reference sequence). The sample comprised PBMCs. The chain has TRBV6-6 and TRBJ1-4, with TRBD1 matching 7 bases. The receptor was derived from a human donor in good health (CMV status not recorded). Some clones in this sample may be carry-over from other donors' samples. The CDR3 sequence: CASSWEQGEKLFF. DNA for the CDR3: TGTGCCAGCAGTTGGGAACAGGGGGAAAAACTGTTTTTT.